Following are 8 T cell receptor beta chains from one sample sequenced in a study of T cells after posttransplantation cyclophosphamide. Busulfan-fludarabine conditioning, marrow transplant, and cyclophosphamide on days +3 and +4 were administered. Data came from immunoSEQ multiplex PCR; TCRdb stores just in-frame clones and leaves some out. The sample holds about 3,000 clones, and no clone turns up only once. The sample in question was PBMCs, obtained 30 days after allogeneic stem cell transplant with posttransplant cyclophosphamide. The receptors come from a female patient in her 60s who received an allogeneic stem cell transplant from an unrelated donor, was CMV-positive, and had acute GVHD only. Some T cells may possibly be graft donor cells.

This clone was detected many times. This chain joins TRBV28 and TRBJ2-1; D unclear. With 2 bases removed from V and 2 bases from J, the gap between germline ends came to 7 bases. The CDR3 consists of 14 residues. Germline V gene lookup returns CDR1 MDHEN and CDR2 SYDVKM. CDR3 sequence: CASSLIAAYNEQFF. CDR3 DNA: TGTGCCAGCAGTTTAATCGCAGCCTACAATGAGCAGTTCTTC.

This clone was detected many times. This chain links TRBV28 with TRBJ2-3; 11 bases agree with TRBD2. V was pared by 2 bases and J by 5 bases, with 6 bases of the junction left unmatched. The CDR3 consists of 16 residues. Germline assignment: CDR1 MDHEN and CDR2 SYDVKM. The CDR3 reads CASSLHSGGAGDTQYF. The CDR3 nucleotides are TGTGCCAGCAGTTTACATAGCGGGGGGGCAGGAGATACGCAGTATTTT. The full variable domain, in which reference TRBV28 and TRBJ2-3 provide the parts outside the CDR3, is DVKVTQSSRYLVKRTGEKVFLECVQDMDHENMFWYRQDPGLGLRLIYFSYDVKMKEKGDIPEGYSVSREKKERFSLILESASTNQTSMYLCASSLHSGGAGDTQYFGPGTRLTVL.

This clone is medium-sized within its sample. V and J are TRBV7-2 and TRBJ2-7, with 8 bases that match TRBD2. Losses at the gene ends were 2 bases for V and 0 bases for J; bases not matched to a gene: 3. CDR1 SGHTA and CDR2 FQGNSA come from the germline V gene. The CDR3 is 15 amino acids. The CDR3 loop reads CASSLRRGASYEQYF. The CDR3 DNA sequence: TGTGCCAGCAGCTTACGGCGGGGGGCCTCCTACGAGCAGTACTTC.

The sample holds many counts of this clone. The CDR3 nucleotides read TGTGCCAGCTCGCAGGGACAGGGTCTTTATGGCTACACCTTC. Its translation is CASSQGQGLYGYTF. The chain links TRBV13 to TRBJ1-2, with 9 bases identical to TRBD1. The V segment lost 8 bases and the J segment 5 bases; nucleotides outside the gene matches: 9. CDR1 is PRHDT and CDR2 is FYEKMQ in the germline V gene (reference sequence). There are 14 residues in the CDR3.

This clone was picked up many times. The gene calls are TRBV28 and TRBJ2-7, with D perhaps TRBD1 (5 bases). This CDR3 region has 15 residues. The V end was cut by 3 bases, the J end by 5 bases, with 17 bases between. CDR1 MDHEN and CDR2 SYDVKM come from the germline V gene. The CDR3 sequence is CASSLGQTLVHEQYF. DNA of the CDR3: TGTGCCAGCAGTTTGGGGCAGACCCTAGTCCACGAGCAGTACTTC.

This clone was seen repeatedly, ten times or more. V gene TRBV27 combines with J gene TRBJ2-2; 9 bases fit TRBD1. V shed 6 bases and J 7 bases; nucleotides not matched to a gene: 15. The CDR3 contains 17 residues. The germline CDR1 and CDR2 sequences are MNHEY and SMNVEV (reference sequence). The CDR3 region is CASSPKGQGFDIGELFF. CDR3 DNA sequence: TGTGCCAGCAGCCCAAAGGGACAGGGATTTGACATCGGGGAGCTGTTTTTT.

This clone is classed as medium-sized. The V gene is TRBV13, the J gene TRBJ1-1; D remains unclear. Trimming removed 5 bases at V and 0 bases at J, with 7 bases between. The CDR3 totals 13 residues. Per germline, CDR1 PRHDT and CDR2 FYEKMQ (reference sequence). The DNA for the CDR3 is TGTGCCAGCAGCCTAATTATGAACACTGAAGCTTTCTTT. Its protein is CASSLIMNTEAFF. Full variable domain (remainder filled in from reference TRBV13 and TRBJ1-1): AAGVIQSPRHLIKEKRETATLKCYPIPRHDTVYWYQQGPGQDPQFLISFYEKMQSDKGSIPDRFSAQQFSDYHSELNMSSLELGDSALYFCASSLIMNTEAFFGQGTRLTVV.

This clone was detected ten times or more. The rearrangement uses TRBV7-9 and TRBJ1-5; D not certain. The germline V gene encodes CDR1 SEHNR and CDR2 FQNEAQ (reference sequence). This CDR3 spans 13 amino acids. The germline V and J ends were trimmed by 2 bases and 4 bases, with 6 bases remaining between them. The CDR3, as DNA: TGTGCCAGCAGCTTACCCGGGAATCAGCCCCAGCATTTT. This codes for CASSLPGNQPQHF.